This T cell receptor (beta chain) was identified during a study of control samples from healthy donors and cancer patients (dated by TCRdb to 2020 to 2022). Compared with germline, V lacks 1 base and J lacks 1 base; bases without a gene match: 2. The CDR3 goes from the cysteine to the phenylalanine over 14 residues. Only the CDR3 portion is preserved as DNA: 42 bases, with reading frame beginning at the first base. The germline V gene supplies CDR1 SGHRS and CDR2 YFSETQ. The method behind the library was the immunoSEQ multiplex PCR assay. As stored in TCRdb, this immuneACCESS dataset retains in-frame rearrangements with V and J assigned. A fraction of the clones does not appear; measured against another copy, unresolved V genes explain less than half of the discrepancy, and the remainder lacks a known reason. The sample yields roughly 130,000 clones; approximately 95% were counted once. Clones ranked in the top ten supply roughly 4% of the sample.

Comments on this clone: Its antigen specificity is not known. No base quality information exists; no much larger clone differs at one position.

The chain is assembled from TRBV5-1 and TRBJ2-7; 7 middle bases align to TRBD2. This receptor was taken from a man aged 25 to 40 in good health. The specimen was blood. CDR3 region: CASSLLGGSYEQYF. The bases are TGCGCCAGCAGCTTGCTGGGAGGGTCCTACGAGCAGTACTTC.